This T cell receptor (beta chain) derives from a study of somatic mutations in cytotoxic T cells in rheumatoid arthritis. Study at large: The researchers flow-sorted some T-cell populations stained with V beta antibodies and got nearly 100% purity, and these included V beta1+ cells sequenced for TCRB. General observations from the study: The slightly lower representation of TRBV07 among rheumatoid arthritis patients did not undergo correction for multiple comparisons. Just what the expanded CD8+ clones targeted, in terms of antigens, remained unknown. Among rheumatoid arthritis patients and age-matched healthy controls, CD8+ T-cell clonality was not significantly different.

This CDR3 spans 14 amino acids. The V end was cut by 1 base, the J end by 1 base, with 8 bases between. Germline V CDR1 and CDR2: LNHDA, SQIVND (reference sequence). Using immunoSEQ multiplex PCR, the repertoire was profiled, and TCRdb retains in-frame clones only, with some absent. The table includes about 6,300 clones, approximately 77% detected once. This clone was seen a few times. The antigen remains undetermined. This TCR came from a woman aged 65 to 85 with rheumatoid arthritis. The rearrangement uses TRBV19 and TRBJ2-7, with D maybe TRBD2 (6 bases). Here the sequenced sample was CD8+ T cells sorted from blood, taken at a follow-up visit. CDR3 amino acids: CASSIVAGSYEQYF. The CDR3 DNA reads TGTGCCAGTAGTATAGTCGCGGGGTCCTACGAGCAGTACTTC.